The count of the clone carrying this TCR beta chain is one. CDR3 length: 17 residues. From germline, CDR1 is SEHNR and CDR2 FQNEAQ (reference sequence). J gave up 0 bases and V 5 bases, and 10 bases lay outside the gene matches. The data were taken from a study of control samples from healthy donors and cancer patients. TCRdb's table, derived via immunoSEQ multiplex PCR, lists solely in-frame clones and lacks some. The sample lists 150,000 to 180,000 clones, over 85% seen once, with approximately 5.7% in the top ten. This receptor was obtained from a man between 35 and 55 years old in good health. The specimen was blood. The chain couples TRBV7-9 to TRBJ1-2; 9 bases align to TRBD1. The CDR3 region is CASSLIRQGGPNYGYTF. The CDR3 nucleotides read TGTGCCAGCAGCCTCATTCGACAGGGGGGTCCTAACTATGGCTACACCTTC.